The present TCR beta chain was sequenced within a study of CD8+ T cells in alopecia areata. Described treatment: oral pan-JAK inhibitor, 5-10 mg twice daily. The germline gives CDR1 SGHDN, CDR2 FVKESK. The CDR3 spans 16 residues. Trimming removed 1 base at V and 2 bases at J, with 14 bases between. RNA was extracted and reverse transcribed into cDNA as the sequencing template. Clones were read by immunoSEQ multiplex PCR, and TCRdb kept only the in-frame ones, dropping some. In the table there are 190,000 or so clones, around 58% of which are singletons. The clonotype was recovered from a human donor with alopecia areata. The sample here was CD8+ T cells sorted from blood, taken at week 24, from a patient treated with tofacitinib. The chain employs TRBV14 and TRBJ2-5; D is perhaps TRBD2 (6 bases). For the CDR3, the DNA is TGTGCCAGCAGCCAAGTCGCGGGGCGGAATCAAGAGACCCAGTACTTC. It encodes CASSQVAGRNQETQYF.